Listed here are 27 T cell receptor beta chains from one sample, sequenced in a study of T cells in Graves' hyperthyroidism and ophthalmopathy. TCR beta CDR3 sequences were amplified from RNA transcripts. First-round RT-PCR targeting the TCR CDR3 was performed with the HTBI primer set. TCRdb re-called the multiplex PCR reads with MiXCR, one entry per CDR3 protein. The data show 500,000 to 600,000 distinct CDR3 sequences, with 46% seen just once and about two fifths held by the top ten. Sequenced input: peripheral blood or thyroid tissue (not recorded which). Receptors were obtained from an adult woman with Graves' disease, either hyperthyroidism or ophthalmopathy (not recorded which).

In its sample, this clonotype was seen many times. One end of the junction fails to match germline, which may point to a read error. The gene calls are TRBV5-1 and TRBJ2-7; no clear D. Germline V CDR1 and CDR2: SGHRS, YFSETQ. The CDR3 extends over 14 amino acids. DNA of the CDR3: TGTGCCAGCAGCTTAGGCGGTAGCTCCTACGAGCAGTACTTC. It translates to CASSLGGSSYEQYF.

This sequence joins TRBV2 and TRBJ2-5, with 14 positions matching TRBD2. V dropped 6 bases and J dropped 2; count of bases not matched to a gene: 8. Germline CDR1 is SNHLY and CDR2 is FYNNEI. CDR3 length: 17 residues. CDR3 DNA: TGTGCCAGCAGGGGACTAGCGGGAGCCCCGGAACAAGAGACCCAGTACTTC. Protein: CASRGLAGAPEQETQYF.

This clonotype appeared many times. The genes are TRBV10-3 and TRBJ1-1; possible D gene TRBD1, 5 bases. V dropped 0 bases and J dropped 5 bases, with 10 bases sitting between them. Germline assignment: CDR1 ENHRY and CDR2 SYGVKD. This CDR3 contains 14 residues. CDR3 residues: CAISESGVGTEAFF. CDR3 sequence (DNA): TGTGCCATCAGTGAGTCGGGGGTAGGAACTGAAGCTTTCTTT.

Details on this clonotype: A much larger clonotype is one base distant, so this may be a read error. The chain couples TRBV5-8 to TRBJ1-5; D is ambiguous. CDR3 length equals 15 residues. CDR1 and CDR2 from the germline V gene are SGHTS and YDEGEE. The CDR3 spells CASSFGQYVSQLQHF. For the CDR3, the DNA is TGTGCCAGCAGCTTCGGGCAGTACGTGAGTCAGCTCCAGCATTTT.

The chain recombines TRBV29-1 with TRBJ2-5; D remains ambiguous. CDR3 length equals 12 residues. CDR1 and CDR2 (germline): SQVTM, ANQGSEA. The V and J ends lost 4 bases and 3 bases respectively, with 9 bases between them. The CDR3 spells CSVADQKETQYF. The CDR3 DNA sequence: TGCAGCGTTGCAGACCAGAAAGAGACCCAGTACTTC. The full variable domain, its missing parts supplied by reference TRBV29-1 and TRBJ2-5, is SAVISQKPSRDICQRGTSLTIQCQVDSQVTMMFWYRQQPGQSLTLIATANQGSEATYESGFVIDKFPISRPNLTFSTLTVSNMSPEDSSIYLCSVADQKETQYFGPGTRLLVL.

V is TRBV7-6 and J is TRBJ2-5, with 11 bases identical to TRBD2. V dropped 6 bases and J dropped 4; count of bases not matched to a gene: 7. Germline V gene data show CDR1 as SGHVS and CDR2 as FNYEAQ. The length of the CDR3 is 15 residues. CDR3 protein: CASSQQLAGVETQYF. For the CDR3, the DNA is TGTGCCAGCAGTCAACAACTAGCGGGAGTAGAGACCCAGTACTTC.

The J gene is TRBJ2-7, the V gene TRBV7-2; 12 bases fit TRBD2. This CDR3 contains 18 residues. After removal of 5 bases from V and 0 bases from J, the junction contained 11 bases not matched to a gene. Germline V gene lookup returns CDR1 SGHTA and CDR2 FQGNSA. The CDR3 region is CASSPSLAGGHYSYEQYF. The CDR3 bases are TGTGCCAGCAGCCCCAGTCTAGCGGGGGGGCATTACTCCTACGAGCAGTACTTC.

The rearrangement links TRBV2 to TRBJ1-2; 9 nucleotides line up with TRBD1. The CDR3 runs to 15 residues. CDR1 is SNHLY, CDR2 FYNNEI, per germline. J gave up 6 bases and V 4 bases, and 9 bases lay outside the gene matches. CDR3 region: CASSARTGTGHGYTF. The CDR3 nucleotides are TGTGCCAGCAGTGCCCGAACCGGGACAGGGCATGGCTACACCTTC.

In this sample, this clonotype turned up many times. This chain uses TRBV11-2 with TRBJ2-7; 13 positions agree with TRBD2. V dropped 5 bases and J dropped 6; count of bases not matched to a gene: 1. This CDR3 is 13 amino acids long. In germline, CDR1 is SGHAT, CDR2 FQNNGV. CDR3 nucleotides: TGTGCCAGCAGCCGGACTAGCGGGAGCGAGCAGTACTTC. The encoded protein is CASSRTSGSEQYF.

V and J are TRBV29-1 and TRBJ2-5, with 7 bases aligning to TRBD1. The CDR3 loop spans 12 amino acids. Trimming took 7 bases from V and 4 from J; bases not matched to a gene: 6. CDR1 and CDR2 from the germline V gene are SQVTM and ANQGSEA. The CDR3 bases are TGCAGCGCTGACAGGGACGGAGAGACCCAGTACTTC. Amino acids: CSADRDGETQYF.

The V and J genes are TRBV28 and TRBJ1-5, with D tentatively TRBD1 (6 bases). Trimming shortened V by 6 bases and J by 3 bases, and 12 bases separated the two germline ends. Germline loops: CDR1 MDHEN, CDR2 SYDVKM. There are 14 residues in the CDR3. CDR3 DNA: TGTGCCAGCAGACAGGGTTCTTACAATCAGCCCCAGCATTTT. This encodes CASRQGSYNQPQHF.

This clonotype occurred many times. J is TRBJ2-7 and V is TRBV14; D perhaps matches TRBD2 (7 bases). The CDR3 length is 15 residues. Germline V gene lookup returns CDR1 SGHDN and CDR2 FVKESK. Trimming removed 5 bases from V and 0 bases from J, with 14 bases in between. The CDR3 DNA follows: TGTGCCAGCAGCTCGGGGGGCAGTTACTCCTACGAGCAGTACTTC. Translated, it gives CASSSGGSYSYEQYF.

The genes are TRBV5-4 and TRBJ1-3, with 7 nucleotides matching TRBD1. Looked up from germline, CDR1 is SGHNT and CDR2 is YYREEE (reference sequence). This CDR3 has 14 amino acids. The trim removed 4 bases at V and 7 bases at J, leaving 8 bases unmatched. CDR3 sequence (DNA): TGTGCCAGCAGCCGGGGACAGACCATGAACACCATATATTTT. Residues: CASSRGQTMNTIYF.

The chain combines TRBV25-1 with TRBJ1-6; no definite D call. Trimming stripped 5 bases from V and 7 bases from J, with 15 bases between. Germline lookup yields CDR1 MGHDK and CDR2 SYGVNS. There are 15 residues in the CDR3. Here the CDR3 reads CASSPPGRLNSPLHF. The DNA for the CDR3 is TGTGCCAGCAGTCCTCCCGGGAGACTAAATTCACCCCTCCACTTT.

Only a few counts were recorded for this clonotype. CDR3 sequence reads: CATSREGERSPLHF. CDR3 nucleotide sequence: TGTGCCACCAGCAGAGAGGGGGAAAGATCACCCCTCCACTTT. The chain couples TRBV15 to TRBJ1-6, with D perhaps matching TRBD1 (5 bases). Per germline, CDR1 LNHNV and CDR2 YYDKDF (reference sequence). V lost 0 bases to trimming and J lost 10 bases, with 10 bases between them. This CDR3 spans 14 amino acids.

The chain couples TRBV5-4 to TRBJ2-2, with D perhaps TRBD1 (6 bases). The V end lost 9 bases, the J end lost 2 bases, and 17 bases lay between the germline ends. The V gene's germline CDR1 is SGHNT and CDR2 YYREEE (reference sequence). The CDR3 runs 15 residues. CDR3 in amino acids: CAIGPGTHNTGELFF. CDR3 nucleotide sequence: TGTGCCATCGGCCCCGGGACACATAACACCGGGGAGCTGTTTTTT.

The CDR3 region is CASSLGRQANYGYTF. The CDR3 DNA follows: TGTGCCAGCAGCTTAGGGAGGCAGGCGAACTATGGCTACACCTTC. The chain recombines TRBV13 with TRBJ1-2, with D hard to call. Germline CDR1 PRHDT, CDR2 FYEKMQ (reference sequence). The CDR3 is 15 amino acids. V was shortened by 0 bases and J by 2 bases, with 10 bases between the two germline ends.

This clonotype came up once. The gene calls are TRBV25-1 and TRBJ1-2, with D unclear. The length of the CDR3 is 12 residues. Trimming removed 11 bases from V and 4 bases from J, with 14 bases in between. Germline lookup yields CDR1 MGHDK and CDR2 SYGVNS. The DNA for the CDR3 is TGTGCCGGTAGTGAGGCAGCCTATGGCTACACCTTC. This sequence encodes CAGSEAAYGYTF.

This clonotype was recorded at least ten times. This chain uses TRBV9 with TRBJ1-4; no clear D gene. V was trimmed by 3 bases and J by 8 bases, leaving 14 bases between them. The CDR3 extends over 14 amino acids. CDR1 and CDR2 (germline): SGDLS, YYNGEE. For the CDR3, the DNA is TGTGCCAGCAGCGCCAAACACGGGAAGGAAAAACTGTTTTTT. Translating it yields CASSAKHGKEKLFF.

The chain links TRBV15 to TRBJ2-5; perhaps TRBD2 as D (5 bases). CDR3 size: 17 residues. The ends were cut back, 1 base at V and 1 base at J, with 16 bases in the middle. Germline V gene lookup returns CDR1 LNHNV and CDR2 YYDKDF (reference sequence). CDR3 sequence (DNA): TGTGCCACCAGCAGAGTCCGGGGATTGGCGGTCCAAGAGACCCAGTACTTC. This encodes CATSRVRGLAVQETQYF.

Ten or more counts support this clonotype. The chain couples TRBV10-3 to TRBJ2-7, with D possibly being TRBD1 or TRBD2 (6 bases each). CDR1 ENHRY and CDR2 SYGVKD come from the germline V gene. The CDR3 has 14 residues. Trimming took off 4 bases at V and 4 bases at J, with 14 bases between the two ends. The CDR3 spells CAISGSQGGYEQYF. CDR3 nucleotide sequence: TGTGCCATCAGTGGTTCACAGGGAGGTTACGAGCAGTACTTC.

This clonotype was recorded at least ten times. The chain links TRBV20-1 to TRBJ1-2; unclear D gene. V lost 0 bases and J lost 3, with 8 bases in between. Germline V gives CDR1 DFQATT, CDR2 SNEGSKA (reference sequence). CDR3 length: 13 amino acids. CDR3 in amino acids: CSARDPRHYGYTF. CDR3 nucleotide sequence: TGCAGTGCTAGAGACCCCCGACACTATGGCTACACCTTC.

The chain employs TRBV29-1 and TRBJ2-3, with TRBD1 as a possible D gene (5 bases). Germline V gives CDR1 SQVTM, CDR2 ANQGSEA. V was pared by 8 bases and J by 0 bases, with 12 bases between. CDR3 length equals 13 residues. The CDR3 spells CSQGLSSTDTQYF. The DNA for the CDR3 is TGCAGCCAGGGATTATCAAGCACAGATACGCAGTATTTT.

This chain uses TRBV7-2 with TRBJ2-5, with 7 bases aligning to TRBD1. This CDR3 contains 15 residues. Trimming at V came to 5 bases and at J to 2 bases, leaving 8 bases not matched to a gene. Germline V lookup: CDR1 SGHTA, CDR2 FQGNSA. The CDR3 is CASSRTGELQETQYF. DNA for the CDR3: TGTGCCAGCAGCCGTACAGGGGAGCTTCAAGAGACCCAGTACTTC.

This clonotype was seen a few times. The V gene is TRBV15, the J gene TRBJ2-7; D ambiguous. There are 12 residues in the CDR3. CDR1 is LNHNV and CDR2 is YYDKDF in the germline V gene (reference sequence). Between the trimmed V and J ends, which lost 0 bases and 3 bases, there was a span of 3 bases. The CDR3 here is CATSRDGYEQYF. DNA for the CDR3: TGTGCCACCAGCAGAGATGGCTACGAGCAGTACTTC.

This clonotype was observed once. The V call is TRBV20-1, the J call TRBJ2-7, with 9 bases lining up with TRBD1. V dropped 5 bases and J dropped 4; count of bases not matched to a gene: 9. The length of the CDR3 is 14 residues. CDR1 and CDR2 from the germline V gene are DFQATT and SNEGSKA (reference sequence). DNA of the CDR3: TGCAGTGCTTATACCCGGGACAGGGTGTACGAGCAGTACTTC. This gives the protein CSAYTRDRVYEQYF.

This clonotype was detected only once. The chain combines TRBV6-5 with TRBJ2-6; maybe TRBD1 (5 bases). Germline V gene lookup returns CDR1 MNHEY and CDR2 SVGAGI. This CDR3 comprises 14 residues. V dropped 10 bases and J dropped 4 bases, with 14 bases sitting between them. The CDR3 sequence is CATLGVAGANVLTF. The CDR3 bases are TGTGCCACGTTAGGGGTGGCGGGGGCCAACGTCCTGACTTTC.